This T cell receptor (beta chain) originates from a study of blood T cells in healthy people across ages. General study findings and limits: For the donors, CMV status was unknown and possibly confounded expanded clonotype changes.

Primed by a sample-barcoded 5' primer and a J-beta primer mix, a second PCR proceeded for 7 to 11 cycles. Tagging of each cDNA molecule was performed by a template-switch adaptor with 12 random nucleotides. TCRdb fed the 5' RACE reads into MiXCR, producing one record per CDR3 protein. The sample has 500,000 to 600,000 distinct CDR3 sequences, roughly 29% seen once. Points on this clonotype: The target antigen is unknown.

The extraction recovered at least 6 micrograms of total RNA per sample. The sample was blood. This TCR was recovered from a woman in her seventies in good health.

The CDR3 nucleotides read TGTGCCAGCAGCTTAGGGGGCCTGAAAGGGACCCAGTACTTC. Its translation: CASSLGGLKGTQYF. The genes are TRBV7-2 and TRBJ2-5; possible D gene TRBD1, 5 bases. CDR1 and CDR2 (germline): SGHTA, FQGNSA. V was cut by 1 base and J by 7 bases, with 13 bases left in between. The CDR3 has 14 residues.